This is a list of T cell receptor beta chains from one sample in a study of radiotherapy plus CTLA-4 blockade in lung cancer. Assay: immunoSEQ multiplex PCR; the TCRdb copy retains only in-frame clones and omits some. The profile shows some 51,000 clones, 77% of them singletons. The sample was peripheral blood, taken from a patient treated with radiotherapy plus ipilimumab. These receptor sequences come from a human donor with non-small cell lung cancer whose response to radiotherapy plus ipilimumab could not be evaluated. CDR3s include the opening cysteine and the closing phenylalanine or tryptophan. The order of the fields is CDR3 protein, CDR3 DNA, D gene, V gene, clone size, J gene. D genes are given only for firm matches. Some rows mark clone size as missing; the rest say once, few, many or name a class of expanded clone.

CDR3: CASSNPPNQPQHF; DNA: TGTGCCAGTAGTAATCCCCCAAATCAGCCCCAGCATTTT; D: NA; V: TRBV19; size: NA; J: TRBJ1-5
CDR3: CASSSRDILPGGKETQYF; DNA: TGTGCCAGCAGCTCCCGGGACATACTACCCGGGGGGAAAGAGACCCAGTACTTC; D: NA; V: TRBV5-6; size: NA; J: TRBJ2-5
CDR3: CASSPGQGRETQYF; DNA: TGCGCCAGCAGCCCGGGACAGGGGCGAGAGACCCAGTACTTC; D: TRBD1; V: TRBV4-1; size: medium-sized; J: TRBJ2-5
CDR3: CASRGTGGTDTQYF; DNA: TGTGCCAGCAGGGGGACAGGGGGCACAGATACGCAGTATTTT; D: TRBD1; V: TRBV5-4; size: NA; J: TRBJ2-3
CDR3: CASRLGGQGTYEQYF; DNA: TGTGCCAGCAGGCTGGGGGGACAGGGGACCTACGAGCAGTACTTC; D: TRBD1; V: TRBV6-5; size: NA; J: TRBJ2-7
CDR3: CASSQPGQGNTDTQYF; DNA: TGTGCCAGCAGCCAACCGGGACAGGGGAACACAGATACGCAGTATTTT; D: TRBD1; V: TRBV4-2; size: once; J: TRBJ2-3
CDR3: CASSLGWSGQAHEQYF; DNA: TGCGCCAGCAGCTTGGGGTGGTCGGGACAGGCCCACGAGCAGTACTTC; D: TRBD1; V: TRBV5-1; size: few; J: TRBJ2-7
CDR3: CASSPDRQSTEAFF; DNA: TGCGCCAGCAGCCCGGACAGGCAGAGCACTGAAGCTTTCTTT; D: TRBD1; V: TRBV5-1; size: NA; J: TRBJ1-1
CDR3: CASSVQGVETQYF; DNA: TGTGCCAGTAGTGTGCAGGGGGTTGAGACCCAGTACTTC; D: TRBD1; V: TRBV19; size: NA; J: TRBJ2-5
CDR3: CAWSAKGGTAEQFF; DNA: TGTGCCTGGAGCGCCAAAGGGGGAACGGCTGAGCAGTTCTTC; D: NA; V: TRBV30; size: NA; J: TRBJ2-1
CDR3: CASSVTGPQPQHF; DNA: TGTGCCAGCAGTGTGACAGGGCCCCAGCCCCAGCATTTT; D: TRBD1; V: TRBV6-1; size: NA; J: TRBJ1-5